The clone carrying this TCR beta chain was picked up a small number of times. Its cognate antigen is unknown. This sample was included in a study of CD8 T cells in ankylosing spondylitis. Study-wide results and limits: According to the report, clones linked to the disease were significantly enriched in matched synovial fluid samples taken from ankylosing spondylitis patients. Within ankylosing spondylitis blood, a TCR beta motif made up of fewer than ten highly homologous variants appeared to be characteristic.

In TCRdb, the 5' RACE reads were re-called with MiXCR into one record per CDR3 protein. The table has over 400,000 distinct CDR3 sequences, 25% to 30% seen once. CDR1 and CDR2 from the germline V gene are SGHRS and YFSETQ. V gave up 7 bases and J gave up 6 bases; unmatched junction bases: 9. The CDR3 spans 15 residues. This chain connects TRBV5-1 to TRBJ2-2; 10 bases agree with TRBD2. The sample comprised blood, either unsorted or a sorted T cell fraction (not recorded which). This clonotype was obtained from a male donor with ankylosing spondylitis. CDR3 region: CASSELAGESGELFF. DNA of the CDR3: TGCGCCAGCTCGGAGCTAGCGGGAGAATCCGGGGAGCTGTTTTTT.